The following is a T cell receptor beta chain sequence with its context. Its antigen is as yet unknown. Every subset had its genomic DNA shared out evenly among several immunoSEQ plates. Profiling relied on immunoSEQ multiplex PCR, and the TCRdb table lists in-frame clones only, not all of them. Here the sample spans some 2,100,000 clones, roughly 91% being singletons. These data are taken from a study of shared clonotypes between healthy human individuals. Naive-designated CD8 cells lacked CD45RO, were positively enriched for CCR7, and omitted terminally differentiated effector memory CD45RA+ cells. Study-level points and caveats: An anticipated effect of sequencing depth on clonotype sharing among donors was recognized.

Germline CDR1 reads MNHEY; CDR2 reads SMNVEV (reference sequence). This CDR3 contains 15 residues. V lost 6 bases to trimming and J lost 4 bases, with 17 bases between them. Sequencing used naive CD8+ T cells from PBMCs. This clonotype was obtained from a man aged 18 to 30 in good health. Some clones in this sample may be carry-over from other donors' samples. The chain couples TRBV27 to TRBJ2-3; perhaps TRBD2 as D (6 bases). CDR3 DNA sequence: TGTGCCAGCAGCCCTCGGGCGGGCGGGGCAGATACGCAGTATTTT. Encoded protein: CASSPRAGGADTQYF.